There are a few counts of the clone carrying this TCR beta chain. The antigen remains unidentified. Germline CDR1 reads LGHNA; CDR2 reads YNFKEQ. The CDR3 consists of 18 residues. The V end was cut by 0 bases, the J end by 5 bases, with 19 bases between. The sample originates from a study of response to subunit inactivated influenza vaccine. TCRdb reprocessed the RT-PCR reads via MiXCR and lists one record per CDR3 protein. The table lists roughly 460,000 distinct CDR3 sequences, roughly 9.8% of them singletons, with approximately 12% in the top ten. The study, taken as a whole, reports: New T cells are recruited in small numbers by each seasonal influenza vaccination, according to the authors' suggestion.

The sequence came from a man between 50 and 59 years old who received an inactivated influenza vaccine. This chain links TRBV4-2 with TRBJ2-2, with D perhaps matching TRBD1 (6 bases). The source was PBMCs from blood, collected more than 35 days after vaccination. CDR3 amino acids: CASSQDRRGRDRTGELFF. DNA for the CDR3: TGTGCCAGCAGCCAAGATCGCAGGGGTCGAGATCGAACCGGGGAGCTGTTTTTT.